The 21 T cell receptor beta chains below were found in one sample sequenced in a study of cytomegalovirus exposure and HLA in healthy donors. The primer mix had 60 Vbeta and 13 Jbeta primers. Clones were read by immunoSEQ multiplex PCR, and TCRdb kept only the in-frame ones, dropping some. Seen here are over 150,000 clones, roughly 88% observed once, and the top ten hold 1% to 1.5%. The sample comprised PBMCs. These TCRs come from a girl aged 2-9 years in good health and CMV-seropositive.

This clone was detected once. The rearrangement links TRBV6-4 to TRBJ1-1; D is unclear. V dropped 0 bases and J dropped 4 bases, with 15 bases sitting between them. The CDR3 totals 16 residues. CDR1 is MRHNA and CDR2 is SNTAGT in the germline V gene. Here the CDR3 DNA reads TGTGCCAGCAGTGACTCGGAGGGTAGGGAAACCACTGAAGCTTTCTTT. Amino acids: CASSDSEGRETTEAFF.

The V and J genes are TRBV5-1 and TRBJ2-2, with 11 nucleotides matching TRBD2. V trimming: 0 bases; J trimming: 4 bases; junction bases outside the gene matches: 5. CDR3 size: 17 residues. Germline CDR1 SGHRS, CDR2 YFSETQ. CDR3 loop: CASSLEIAGGVTGELFF. CDR3 sequence (DNA): TGCGCCAGCAGCTTGGAGATAGCGGGAGGGGTCACCGGGGAGCTGTTTTTT.

V and J are TRBV19 and TRBJ2-4; 13 bases line up with TRBD2. CDR1 is LNHDA and CDR2 is SQIVND in the germline V gene (reference sequence). The CDR3 is 17 residues long. V trimming: 5 bases; J trimming: 7 bases; junction bases outside the gene matches: 11. This chain's CDR3 is CASSPRTSGSLGNIQYF. The CDR3 DNA follows: TGTGCCAGTAGTCCTCGGACTAGCGGGAGCCTAGGGAACATTCAGTACTTC.

The table lists this clone with a few counts. This sequence joins TRBV5-6 and TRBJ1-4; D may be TRBD1 (5 bases). CDR1 SGHDT and CDR2 YYEEEE come from the germline V gene. With 2 bases removed from V and 7 bases from J, the gap between germline ends came to 15 bases. The CDR3 loop spans 15 amino acids. The CDR3 loop is CASSFRQGRGEKLFF. The CDR3 coding sequence is TGTGCCAGCAGCTTTCGGCAGGGTAGGGGTGAAAAACTGTTTTTT.

The rearrangement links TRBV25-1 to TRBJ2-1, with TRBD2 matching over 10 bases. In germline, CDR1 is MGHDK, CDR2 SYGVNS. Trimming at V came to 3 bases and at J to 8 bases, leaving 7 bases not matched to a gene. The CDR3 covers 15 residues. CDR3 region: CASSDQRGGNDEQFF. In DNA, the CDR3 is TGTGCCAGCAGTGATCAGCGGGGGGGTAACGATGAGCAGTTCTTC.

The chain combines TRBV11-3 with TRBJ2-1, with 14 positions matching TRBD2. Germline V gene data show CDR1 as SGHNT and CDR2 as YENEEA. The length of the CDR3 is 15 residues. With 5 bases clipped from V and 7 bases from J, the junction kept 4 bases outside the gene matches. The CDR3 sequence: CASSRRTSGRNEQFF. The CDR3, as DNA: TGTGCCAGCAGCCGTCGGACTAGCGGGAGGAATGAGCAGTTCTTC.

This clone was counted once. The V and J genes are TRBV29-1 and TRBJ2-1; D is perhaps TRBD2 (6 bases). The CDR3 loop spans 14 amino acids. The germline V gene encodes CDR1 SQVTM and CDR2 ANQGSEA. V was clipped by 2 bases and J by 0 bases, with 8 bases between them. CDR3: CSVEIGGSYNEQFF. The CDR3 DNA follows: TGCAGCGTTGAAATCGGGGGCTCCTACAATGAGCAGTTCTTC.

V gene TRBV11-3 combines with J gene TRBJ2-7, with D possibly being TRBD2 (7 bases). CDR1 SGHNT and CDR2 YENEEA come from the germline V gene. The CDR3 is 15 residues long. V shed 1 base and J shed 0 bases, with 10 bases lying between them. The CDR3 loop is CASSLVGGPSYEQYF. CDR3 bases: TGTGCCAGCAGCTTAGTCGGGGGGCCCTCCTACGAGCAGTACTTC.

The chain joins TRBV28 to TRBJ2-7; D perhaps matches TRBD2 (5 bases). V shed 3 bases and J shed 0 bases, with 12 bases lying between them. This CDR3 spans 15 amino acids. Germline V gene sequence: CDR1 MDHEN, CDR2 SYDVKM. The CDR3 bases are TGTGCCAGCAGTTTTGCGGCAGAGGGCTCCTACGAGCAGTACTTC. Amino acid sequence: CASSFAAEGSYEQYF.

The V gene is TRBV6-5, the J gene TRBJ1-5; 7 bases align to TRBD1. Losses at the gene ends were 7 bases for V and 8 bases for J; bases not matched to a gene: 11. Germline V gives CDR1 MNHEY, CDR2 SVGAGI. This CDR3 comprises 14 residues. The CDR3 reads CASKEIDRAEPQHF. CDR3 bases: TGTGCCAGCAAAGAAATCGACAGGGCGGAGCCCCAGCATTTT.

The CDR3 loop reads CASSPDRGEQFF. The CDR3 region has the DNA TGTGCCAGCAGCCCAGACAGGGGAGAGCAGTTCTTC. The rearrangement uses TRBV11-3 and TRBJ2-1; 8 bases align to TRBD1. Germline V lookup: CDR1 SGHNT, CDR2 YENEEA. The CDR3 loop spans 12 amino acids. V shed 5 bases, J shed 10 bases, and the junction held 4 bases outside the gene matches.

The gene calls are TRBV27 and TRBJ2-3; maybe TRBD2 (6 bases). The V gene's germline CDR1 is MNHEY and CDR2 SMNVEV (reference sequence). The V end lost 6 bases, the J end lost 2 bases, and 27 bases lay between the germline ends. The CDR3 has 19 amino acids. This CDR3 reads CASRWWGRRGLTPTDTQYF. DNA for the CDR3: TGTGCCAGCAGGTGGTGGGGGAGGCGGGGTCTCACTCCCACAGATACGCAGTATTTT.

This chain connects TRBV5-3 to TRBJ1-5, with D unclear. TRBV5-3 is marked as an open reading frame, function uncertain. CDR3 length: 15 amino acids. V was shortened by 6 bases and J by 4 bases, with 17 bases between the two germline ends. DNA of the CDR3: TGTGCCAGAATCGAAACAGCCCGAAAAAATCAGCCCCAGCATTTT. This sequence encodes CARIETARKNQPQHF.

The rearrangement links TRBV4-1 to TRBJ1-5; D possibly corresponds to TRBD1 (5 bases). V lost 4 bases to trimming and J lost 7 bases, with 20 bases between them. Looked up from germline, CDR1 is MGHRA and CDR2 is YSYEKL. This CDR3 has 16 residues. The DNA for the CDR3 is TGCGCCAGCAGCCGGGAGAATACTCGGGGGGGGCAGCCCCAGCATTTT. Protein sequence: CASSRENTRGGQPQHF.

The rearrangement joins TRBV6-1 to TRBJ1-3; 7 bases align to TRBD1. This CDR3 is built from 16 residues. The V and J ends lost 2 bases and 2 bases, in that order; junction bases with no gene match: 6. Germline values: CDR1 MNHNS, CDR2 SASEGT. CDR3: CASSESRTGPGNTIYF. CDR3 DNA: TGTGCCAGCAGTGAATCTCGGACAGGCCCTGGAAACACCATATATTTT.

The rearrangement joins TRBV6-1 to TRBJ1-6; possible D gene TRBD1, 6 bases. This CDR3 is 16 amino acids long. Trimming shortened V by 4 bases and J by 1 base, and 11 bases separated the two germline ends. Germline assignment: CDR1 MNHNS and CDR2 SASEGT. This chain's CDR3 is CASSGTQGSYNSPLHF. In DNA, the CDR3 is TGTGCCAGCAGTGGTACACAGGGTTCCTATAATTCACCCCTCCACTTT.

The chain is built from TRBV11-3 and TRBJ1-1; 8 bases match TRBD1. Germline V gives CDR1 SGHNT, CDR2 YENEEA. This CDR3 region has 14 residues. V shed 5 bases, J shed 4 bases, and the junction held 6 bases outside the gene matches. The CDR3 coding sequence is TGTGCCAGCAGCGTCAGGGGGCTGAGCACTGAAGCTTTCTTT. Its protein is CASSVRGLSTEAFF.

The chain couples TRBV10-3 to TRBJ1-2; 12 positions match TRBD1. The ends lost 2 bases at V and 4 bases at J; junction bases unmatched: 5. The germline gives CDR1 ENHRY, CDR2 SYGVKD. The CDR3 consists of 16 residues. CDR3: CAISEGTGGLGYGYTF. CDR3 nucleotide sequence: TGTGCCATCAGTGAGGGGACAGGGGGCCTTGGCTATGGCTACACCTTC.

J is TRBJ1-1 and V is TRBV18; no reliable D call. Trimming shortened V by 6 bases and J by 7 bases, and 18 bases separated the two germline ends. The germline V gene has CDR1 KGHSH and CDR2 LQKENI. This CDR3 spans 14 amino acids. CDR3 sequence: CASSRRPGEGEAFF. CDR3 DNA: TGTGCCAGCTCGCGGAGACCGGGAGAGGGTGAAGCTTTCTTT.

Only a few counts were recorded for this clone. This chain's CDR3 is CASRGQGAAGTIYF. In DNA, the CDR3 is TGCGCCAGCAGGGGACAGGGGGCGGCGGGCACCATATATTTT. The chain combines TRBV10-2 with TRBJ1-3, with 12 positions matching TRBD1. The CDR3 spans 14 residues. V was clipped by 6 bases and J by 9 bases; unmatched bases: 6. The germline gives CDR1 WSHSY, CDR2 SAAADI.

This clone occurred once. The J gene is TRBJ2-1, the V gene TRBV15; no firm D call. This CDR3 is built from 16 residues. Germline-derived CDR1 and CDR2 are LNHNV and YYDKDF (reference sequence). Trimming stripped 0 bases from V and 0 bases from J, with 9 bases between. As DNA, the CDR3 is TGTGCCACCAGCAGAGATATCACGAGCTCCTACAATGAGCAGTTCTTC. Amino acid sequence: CATSRDITSSYNEQFF.